These 12 T cell receptor beta chains came from one sample sequenced in a study of blood T cell repertoires in COVID-19. Using immunoSEQ multiplex PCR, the repertoire was profiled, and TCRdb retains in-frame clones only, with some absent. This table has about 100,000 clones, approximately 80% appearing once. Sample: peripheral blood. The receptors were gathered from a woman in her seventies with acute or convalescent COVID-19.

The rearrangement uses TRBV27 and TRBJ1-6; D call uncertain. The CDR3 is 19 amino acids. Germline CDR1 is MNHEY and CDR2 is SMNVEV (reference sequence). Trimming shortened V by 0 bases and J by 0 bases, and 15 bases separated the two germline ends. The CDR3 nucleotides are TGTGCCAGCAGTTTATCGATAGCCCTTATGAGCTCCTATAATTCACCCCTCCACTTT. Translation gives CASSLSIALMSSYNSPLHF.

The count of this clone is one. V and J are TRBV5-1 and TRBJ1-1; maybe TRBD1 (5 bases). Trimming took off 2 bases at V and 4 bases at J, with 9 bases between the two ends. Germline CDR1 is SGHRS and CDR2 is YFSETQ. This CDR3 region has 13 residues. This CDR3 reads CASSLTGSTEAFF. The CDR3, as DNA: TGCGCCAGCAGCTTAACAGGCAGCACTGAAGCTTTCTTT.

CDR3 nucleotide sequence: TGTGCCAGCAGGGTGACAGGGGAGGCTGGCTACACCTTC. Translated, it gives CASRVTGEAGYTF. J is TRBJ1-2 and V is TRBV7-2; 8 positions agree with TRBD1. The CDR3 has 13 amino acids. Trimming took 6 bases from V and 7 from J; bases not matched to a gene: 7. CDR1 and CDR2 (germline): SGHTA, FQGNSA.

The rearrangement links TRBV27 to TRBJ1-2; 10 bases line up with TRBD1. Germline V gene sequence: CDR1 MNHEY, CDR2 SMNVEV (reference sequence). The CDR3 sequence is 14 residues long. V was pared by 7 bases and J by 6 bases, with 8 bases of the junction left unmatched. CDR3 amino acids: CASTRDRGGNGYTF. For the CDR3, the DNA is TGTGCCAGCACCCGGGACAGGGGCGGAAATGGCTACACCTTC.

The V and J genes are TRBV28 and TRBJ1-4, with D hard to call. Germline CDR1 MDHEN, CDR2 SYDVKM. Trimming took 2 bases from V and 3 from J, leaving 7 bases between them. CDR3 length: 14 residues. The CDR3 is CASSLGGSNEKLFF. CDR3 in DNA: TGTGCCAGCAGTTTAGGCGGATCTAATGAAAAACTGTTTTTT.

The V and J genes are TRBV3-1 (or the pseudogene TRBV3-2) and TRBJ2-1; 9 bases match TRBD2. In germline, CDR1 is LGHDT, CDR2 YNNKEL (reference sequence). The CDR3 consists of 17 residues. Trimming at V came to 0 bases and at J to 9 bases, leaving 12 bases not matched to a gene. The DNA of the CDR3 is TGTGCCAGCAGCCAAGATTATGCGGCGGGGGGGCGGTCTGAGCAGTTCTTC. It translates to CASSQDYAAGGRSEQFF.

This rearrangement joins TRBV28 to TRBJ1-1, with 12 bases aligning to TRBD1. This CDR3 comprises 15 residues. Germline lookup yields CDR1 MDHEN and CDR2 SYDVKM. V lost 7 bases and J lost 8; bases outside the gene matches: 11. CDR3 bases: TGTGCCAGCATCCCAGGGACAGGGGGCCCTCGCGAAGCTTTCTTT. It translates to CASIPGTGGPREAFF. The variable domain in full, completed from reference TRBV28 and TRBJ1-1, reads DVKVTQSSRYLVKRTGEKVFLECVQDMDHENMFWYRQDPGLGLRLIYFSYDVKMKEKGDIPEGYSVSREKKERFSLILESASTNQTSMYLCASIPGTGGPREAFFGQGTRLTVV.

This clone was seen just once. The genes are TRBV9 and TRBJ2-3, with a tentative D call TRBD2 (6 bases). The CDR3 has 15 residues. V lost 0 bases and J lost 2, with 10 bases in between. Per the germline V gene, CDR1 is SGDLS and CDR2 is YYNGEE. The CDR3 loop is CASSVGGVITDTQYF. The DNA of the CDR3 is TGTGCCAGCAGCGTAGGGGGGGTAATCACAGATACGCAGTATTTT.

The genes are TRBV27 and TRBJ2-2; maybe TRBD2 (5 bases). The CDR3 totals 15 residues. CDR1 MNHEY and CDR2 SMNVEV come from the germline V gene (reference sequence). V dropped 3 bases and J dropped 3 bases, with 11 bases sitting between them. Here the CDR3 reads CASSLIVGDTGELFF. The DNA of the CDR3 is TGTGCCAGCAGTTTGATTGTCGGGGACACCGGGGAGCTGTTTTTT.

The gene calls are TRBV25-1 and TRBJ1-2, with D possibly TRBD1 on 5 matching bases. Looked up from germline, CDR1 is MGHDK and CDR2 is SYGVNS. This CDR3 contains 12 residues. The germline V and J ends were trimmed by 8 bases and 4 bases, with 11 bases remaining between them. The chain's CDR3 is CASSDIPYGYTF. CDR3 nucleotide sequence: TGTGCCAGCTCGGACATACCCTATGGCTACACCTTC.

Written as DNA, the CDR3 is TGTGCCAGCAGCCCAGGACAGCCCCTGGAGCAGTTCTTC. Translating it yields CASSPGQPLEQFF. The chain couples TRBV6-5 to TRBJ2-1, with a possible D match to TRBD1 (6 bases). Trimming cost V 6 bases and J 10 bases, with 16 bases left between them. This CDR3 has 13 residues. Per the germline V gene, CDR1 is MNHEY and CDR2 is SVGAGI.

This clone was seen just once. The rearrangement uses TRBV6-1 and TRBJ1-2; tentatively, D is TRBD1 (6 bases). Trimming cost V 2 bases and J 8 bases, with 9 bases left between them. This CDR3 has 12 residues. Per the germline V gene, CDR1 is MNHNS and CDR2 is SASEGT. The CDR3 loop reads CASSERGTGYTF. The CDR3 bases are TGTGCCAGCAGTGAAAGGGGGACCGGCTACACCTTC.